Listed below are T cell receptor beta chains from one sample, sequenced in a study of spatial heterogeneity in lung cancer. TCRdb independently ran MiXCR on the 5' RACE reads; one entry per CDR3 protein. Counted here are about 47,000 distinct CDR3 sequences, less than 9% occurring once; the ten biggest clones make up around 33%. Material: PBMCs, obtained at follow-up. The receptors here all came from a female donor with early-stage non-small cell lung cancer. Both conserved end residues are part of each CDR3. Fields, in order: clone size, D gene, V gene, J gene, CDR3 DNA, CDR3 protein. D genes are given only for firm matches. Rows may omit the clone size; those that give it use once, few, many or a size class.

.,TRBD2,TRBV12-3/TRBV12-4,TRBJ2-3,TGTGCCAGCAGTTTAGGCCTAGCGGGGCTTAGCACAGATACGCAGTATTTT,CASSLGLAGLSTDTQYF
.,.,TRBV30,TRBJ1-1,TGTGCCGGAGATTCCAAGGGGGGGAACACTGAAGCTTTCTTT,CAGDSKGGNTEAFF
.,.,TRBV7-9,TRBJ2-1,TGTGCCAGCAGCTTAGGAACGGGGCCCAATGAGCAGTTCTTC,CASSLGTGPNEQFF
few,TRBD2,TRBV10-3,TRBJ2-5,TGTGCCATCAGTGGGATGGCGGGGGGGATGGAGACCCAGTACTTC,CAISGMAGGMETQYF
few,.,TRBV29-1,TRBJ1-1,TGCAGCGTTGAGGGAAATCCAATGGGGTACGAAGCTTTCTTT,CSVEGNPMGYEAFF
few,.,TRBV5-1,TRBJ1-3,TGCGCCAGCAGCTTGGGCCTCCTTACTGGAAACACCATATATTTT,CASSLGLLTGNTIYF
.,.,TRBV29-1,TRBJ2-3,TGCAGCGTTGAGGGCGCAGATACGCAGTATTTT,CSVEGADTQYF
many,.,TRBV20-1,TRBJ1-4,TGCAGTGCGACCGGGACACAAACCGAAAAACTGTTTTTT,CSATGTQTEKLFF
many,TRBD1,TRBV19,TRBJ1-5,TGTGCCAGTAGTCCACGACAGGGTCTCGGCAATCAGCCCCAGCATTTT,CASSPRQGLGNQPQHF
.,.,TRBV15,TRBJ2-7,TGTGCCACCAGCAAAGTGGCGACCTCCTACGAGCAGTACTTC,CATSKVATSYEQYF
many,.,TRBV5-1,TRBJ2-1,TGCGCCAGCAGCTTGGGGCCTGCAAATGAGCAGTTCTTC,CASSLGPANEQFF
.,.,TRBV23-1,TRBJ2-7,TGCGCCAGCATCCTAAAATGCAGGGTCCACGAGCAGTACTTC,CASILKCRVHEQYF
.,.,TRBV12-3/TRBV12-4,TRBJ1-2,TGTGCCAGCACCCCTTGGAGTGGCTACACCTTC,CASTPWSGYTF
few,.,TRBV29-1,TRBJ1-1,TGCAGCGTTGAAGTAAAGGGGTTGAACACTGAAGCTTTCTTT,CSVEVKGLNTEAFF
.,.,TRBV3-1,TRBJ2-7,TGTGCCAGCAGCTTGGATATGTCCTACGAGCAGTACTTC,CASSLDMSYEQYF
.,.,TRBV2,TRBJ2-7,TGTGCCAGCAGCAGCGTTAGCGGTTACGAGCAGTACTTC,CASSSVSGYEQYF
many,TRBD1,TRBV5-8,TRBJ2-7,TGTGCCAGCAGCTTGCTTGGACAGGACTACGAGCAGTACTTC,CASSLLGQDYEQYF
many,TRBD2,TRBV5-1,TRBJ2-2,TGCGCCAGCAGCTTGGTCTTGCGGGGGGCGATACCGAACACCGGGGAGCTGTTTTTT,CASSLVLRGAIPNTGELFF
many,.,TRBV28,TRBJ1-2,TGTGCCAGCAGTTTTAATAGAGGAGCTAACTATGGCTACACCTTC,CASSFNRGANYGYTF
few,.,TRBV29-1,TRBJ1-4,TGCAGCGTAAACGGGGGTGGCGGGCCGAATGAAAAACTGTTTTTT,CSVNGGGGPNEKLFF
.,TRBD1,TRBV7-6,TRBJ2-3,TGTGCCAGCAGCTTAGGGACAGGGTCGACAGATACGCAGTATTTT,CASSLGTGSTDTQYF
many,TRBD1,TRBV2,TRBJ2-1,TGTGCCAGCAGCGCGGACAGGGACAATGAGCAGTTCTTC,CASSADRDNEQFF
.,.,TRBV6-4,TRBJ2-5,TGTGCCAACACAGGCGGACGAGAGACCCAGTACTTC,CANTGGRETQYF
many,TRBD1,TRBV30,TRBJ2-7,TGTGCCTGGGACTCGGGACAGGGCCAGATAAGGCAGTACTTC,CAWDSGQGQIRQYF
.,.,TRBV20-1,TRBJ2-5,TGCAGTGCCAGGGGCACCCAGGAGACCCAGTACTTC,CSARGTQETQYF
many,.,TRBV6-1,TRBJ2-5,TGTGCCAGCAGTGATGGAGGGGCCCCTACCCAGTACTTC,CASSDGGAPTQYF
.,.,TRBV6-2/TRBV6-3,TRBJ1-1,TGTGCCAGCAGTTACGATTTCTGGAGCACTGAAGCTTTCTTT,CASSYDFWSTEAFF
few,.,TRBV12-3/TRBV12-4,TRBJ2-1,TGTGCCAGCAGACAGACCGGGAATGAGCAGTTCTTC,CASRQTGNEQFF
medium-sized,TRBD1,TRBV12-3/TRBV12-4,TRBJ1-5,TGTGCCAGCAGTTTTACAGGGGGCAATCAGCCCCAGCATTTT,CASSFTGGNQPQHF
.,.,TRBV19,TRBJ2-4,TGTGCCAGTAGTTCCCTACCCGGGGGCCAGACCAAAAACATTCAGTACTTC,CASSSLPGGQTKNIQYF
.,.,TRBV29-1,TRBJ1-1,TGCGGCGCTTCTTCCCTGCCGAACACTGAAGCTTTCTTT,CGASSLPNTEAFF
few,.,TRBV19,TRBJ2-3,TGTGCCAGTAGTAGGCAGGGAGCCGATACGCAGTATTTT,CASSRQGADTQYF
.,.,TRBV7-9,TRBJ2-1,TGTGCCAGCAGCTTCGGAACGCCGGCCGAGCAGTTCTTC,CASSFGTPAEQFF
.,.,TRBV9,TRBJ2-2,TGTGCCAGCAGCGTCGCTGGTTTCACCGGGGAGCTGTTTTTT,CASSVAGFTGELFF
many,TRBD1,TRBV6-2/TRBV6-3,TRBJ1-6,TGTGCCAGCAGTCCCTCCGGACAGGGGGCCCTCCACTTT,CASSPSGQGALHF
many,TRBD1,TRBV20-1,TRBJ1-5,TGCAGTGCTCACACAGGGGCGGGCAATCAGCCCCAGCATTTT,CSAHTGAGNQPQHF
many,TRBD1,TRBV7-9,TRBJ2-3,TGTGCCAGCAGCTGGGACAGGGGCACAGATACGCAGTATTTT,CASSWDRGTDTQYF
many,.,TRBV5-1,TRBJ2-6,TGCGCCAGCAGCTTGAGGGGGACTTTCTCTGGGGCCAACGTCCTGACTTTC,CASSLRGTFSGANVLTF
.,TRBD2,TRBV13,TRBJ2-3,TGTGCCAGCAGTCTACGGAATAGCGGGGGGGCTTCCAGCACAGATACGCAGTATTTT,CASSLRNSGGASSTDTQYF
few,TRBD1,TRBV5-4,TRBJ2-7,TGTGCCAGCAGCTTGGGTACAGGGGTTCCCTTGTTGGGCTACGAGCAGTACTTC,CASSLGTGVPLLGYEQYF
few,TRBD2,TRBV10-3,TRBJ2-2,TGTGCCATCAGTGAGTCTAGCGGGGGAGCATCCGCGAACACCGGGGAGCTGTTTTTT,CAISESSGGASANTGELFF
.,.,TRBV7-6,TRBJ2-3,TGTGCCAGCAGCTTAGCATCAAGTGGAGATACGCAGTATTTT,CASSLASSGDTQYF
many,.,TRBV7-2,TRBJ1-5,TGTGCCAGCAGCTTAGGAACCTTCAATCAGCCCCAGCATTTT,CASSLGTFNQPQHF
many,.,TRBV6-2/TRBV6-3,TRBJ1-5,TGTGCCAGCAGTGGGGCAGGGGCCGGGAATCAGCCCCAGCATTTT,CASSGAGAGNQPQHF
few,.,TRBV18,TRBJ2-3,TGTGCCAGCTCACGGGGACAAACTAGCACAGATACGCAGTATTTT,CASSRGQTSTDTQYF
many,TRBD1,TRBV10-3,TRBJ2-7,TGTGCCATCACCGGCCTACAGGGGGGCGAGCAGTACTTC,CAITGLQGGEQYF
many,TRBD1,TRBV19,TRBJ1-2,TGTGCCAGTAGTATGGGACAGTTGTATGGCTACACCTTC,CASSMGQLYGYTF
few,.,TRBV6-2/TRBV6-3,TRBJ2-7,TGTGCCAGCAGTTCCCTGGACTATGACGCCTACGAGCAGTACTTC,CASSSLDYDAYEQYF
many,.,TRBV5-1,TRBJ2-7,TGCGCCAGCAGCTCCCAAACCACTATTTCCTACGAGCAGTACTTC,CASSSQTTISYEQYF
few,TRBD1,TRBV5-1,TRBJ1-4,TGCGCCAGCAGCTCAAGACAGGGGGCCAAAGAAAAACTGTTTTTT,CASSSRQGAKEKLFF
many,.,TRBV5-1,TRBJ2-7,TGCGCCAGCAGATTCACAGCACCATTCTCCTACGAGCAGTACTTC,CASRFTAPFSYEQYF
many,.,TRBV4-1,TRBJ2-2,TGCGCCAGCAGCCTTCGAAAACAGTCCGCCGGGGAGCTGTTTTTT,CASSLRKQSAGELFF
many,.,TRBV5-1,TRBJ2-5,TGCGCCAGCAGCGCGAGGACCGTGGGAGAGACCCAGTACTTC,CASSARTVGETQYF
few,.,TRBV7-6,TRBJ2-3,TGTGCCAGCAGCTTATATGGGGGAGCAGATACGCAGTATTTT,CASSLYGGADTQYF
.,TRBD1,TRBV5-6,TRBJ2-2,TGTGCCAGCAGCTTCACGGGACAGGGGACCGGGGAGCTGTTTTTT,CASSFTGQGTGELFF
few,.,TRBV20-1,TRBJ1-1,TGCAGTGCTAGAGAACGAGACGGGAACACTGAAGCTTTCTTT,CSARERDGNTEAFF